The 27 T cell receptor beta chains listed next were all sequenced from one sample in a study of shared clonotypes between healthy human individuals. Sequencing was performed with immunoSEQ multiplex PCR; in TCRdb, only in-frame clones are kept and a portion is missing. The data show roughly 2.2 million clones, roughly 90% seen once. The sequenced sample consisted of naive CD4+ T cells from PBMCs. The subset was: CD45RA+ positively selected. The receptors here all came from a man in his late teens or twenties in good health. Some clones in this sample may be carry-over from other donors' samples.

The chain joins TRBV18 to TRBJ1-5, with D unclear. CDR1 is KGHSH, CDR2 LQKENI, per germline. This CDR3 region has 15 residues. The V end was cut by 1 base, the J end by 0 bases, with 7 bases between. This chain's CDR3 is CASSPQGISNQPQHF. CDR3 bases: TGTGCCAGCTCACCACAGGGTATTAGCAATCAGCCCCAGCATTTT.

As for this clone: The sample holds other DNA sequences that translate to the same CDR3. V usage is TRBV28 and J usage is TRBJ1-2; D perhaps matches TRBD1 (5 bases). Germline V gene lookup returns CDR1 MDHEN and CDR2 SYDVKM. The V gene lost 6 bases and the J gene lost 1 base, with 9 bases spanning the gap. The CDR3 is 13 amino acids. The CDR3 reads CASSLDSNYGYTF. The DNA of the CDR3 is TGTGCCAGCAGCCTCGACAGTAACTATGGCTACACCTTC.

The rearrangement uses TRBV4-2 and TRBJ1-4; the match to TRBD1 covers 8 bases. Germline trimming cut 4 bases from V and 7 bases from J; bases unmatched to any gene: 5. CDR1 and CDR2 (germline): LGHNA, YNFKEQ. The CDR3 has 14 residues. CDR3 protein: CASSREDRVEKLFF. CDR3 in DNA: TGTGCCAGCAGCCGAGAGGACAGGGTTGAAAAACTGTTTTTT.

CDR3 coding DNA: TGTGCCTGGAGTGTACGGGCAGCATGGTACGAGCAGTACTTC. It is translated as CAWSVRAAWYEQYF. V is TRBV30 and J is TRBJ2-7; D is unclear. Germline-derived CDR1 and CDR2 are GTSNPN and SVGIG (reference sequence). Trimming stripped 0 bases from V and 4 bases from J, with 13 bases between. This CDR3 region has 14 residues.

A single count supports this clone. This chain links TRBV9 with TRBJ2-7, with D perhaps TRBD2 (5 bases). The length of the CDR3 is 12 residues. The V end lost 7 bases, the J end lost 2 bases, and 10 bases lay between the germline ends. Looked up from germline, CDR1 is SGDLS and CDR2 is YYNGEE. The CDR3: CASPAVTYEQYF. Written as DNA, the CDR3 is TGTGCCAGCCCAGCGGTTACCTACGAGCAGTACTTC.

The chain recombines TRBV9 with TRBJ2-7, with a possible D match to TRBD1 (5 bases). The CDR3 runs to 16 residues. Germline CDR1 and CDR2: SGDLS and YYNGEE. Trimming removed 0 bases at V and 2 bases at J, with 15 bases between. This chain's CDR3 is CASSVGPSRAPYEQYF. The CDR3 region has the DNA TGTGCCAGCAGCGTAGGTCCGAGCAGGGCCCCCTACGAGCAGTACTTC.

The chain joins TRBV9 to TRBJ2-2; D is uncertain. This CDR3 region has 13 residues. Germline CDR1 reads SGDLS; CDR2 reads YYNGEE. Trimming removed 6 bases from V and 6 bases from J, with 12 bases in between. CDR3: CASTRWVSGELFF. CDR3 nucleotides: TGTGCCAGCACTCGATGGGTATCCGGGGAGCTGTTTTTT.

This clone was recorded a few times. The V and J genes are TRBV9 and TRBJ1-5, with TRBD1 matching over 7 bases. V dropped 2 bases and J dropped 5; count of bases not matched to a gene: 4. The CDR3 is made up of 14 amino acids. Germline CDR1 SGDLS, CDR2 YYNGEE. CDR3 sequence reads: CASSVGQRDQPQHF. DNA of the CDR3: TGTGCCAGCAGCGTGGGACAGCGCGATCAGCCCCAGCATTTT. The full variable domain, in which reference TRBV9 and TRBJ1-5 provide the parts outside the CDR3, is DSGVTQTPKHLITATGQRVTLRCSPRSGDLSVYWYQQSLDQGLQFLIQYYNGEERAKGNILERFSAQQFPDLHSELNLSSLELGDSALYFCASSVGQRDQPQHFGDGTRLSIL.

Concerning this clone: In the same sample, other DNA sequences code for this CDR3. J is TRBJ2-2 and V is TRBV11-2; no firm D call. Germline lookup yields CDR1 SGHAT and CDR2 FQNNGV. The CDR3 length is 12 residues. Trimming pared 7 bases from V and 6 bases from J, leaving 9 bases between. In DNA, the CDR3 is TGTGCCAGCAACCTAGGAGCCGGGGAGCTGTTTTTT. Its protein is CASNLGAGELFF.

This clone was seen a single time. The chain recombines TRBV7-7 with TRBJ2-3; 11 positions agree with TRBD2. The CDR3 contains 15 residues. J was trimmed by 6 bases and V by 2 bases; bases with no gene match: 4. CDR1 is SSHAT, CDR2 FNYEAQ, per germline (reference sequence). CDR3 DNA: TGTGCCAGCAGCTTAACTAGCGGGAGTTCGGATACGCAGTATTTT. It encodes CASSLTSGSSDTQYF.

The chain uses TRBV28 and TRBJ1-1; 7 bases match TRBD1. V dropped 7 bases and J dropped 6; count of bases not matched to a gene: 14. This CDR3 spans 15 amino acids. Germline V CDR1 and CDR2: MDHEN, SYDVKM. The CDR3 reads CASNPGGGRWAEAFF. CDR3 coding DNA: TGTGCCAGCAACCCAGGAGGGGGCCGCTGGGCTGAAGCTTTCTTT. The full variable domain, in which reference TRBV28 and TRBJ1-1 provide the parts outside the CDR3, is DVKVTQSSRYLVKRTGEKVFLECVQDMDHENMFWYRQDPGLGLRLIYFSYDVKMKEKGDIPEGYSVSREKKERFSLILESASTNQTSMYLCASNPGGGRWAEAFFGQGTRLTVV.

This chain uses TRBV11-3 with TRBJ2-2; D is uncertain. From germline, CDR1 is SGHNT and CDR2 YENEEA. CDR3 length: 15 residues. V lost 5 bases, J lost 4 bases, and 14 bases lay in between. The CDR3 is CASSRIAGPTGELFF. The CDR3 DNA follows: TGTGCCAGCAGCCGAATTGCCGGACCCACCGGGGAGCTGTTTTTT.

This clone was seen a single time. At the DNA level, this CDR3 is encoded by other sequences in the same sample as well. The genes are TRBV18 and TRBJ2-3, with TRBD2 matching 9 bases. Germline V gene data show CDR1 as KGHSH and CDR2 as LQKENI. The CDR3 loop spans 15 amino acids. Trimming cost V 3 bases and J 1 base; bases outside gene matches: 2. CDR3 loop: CASSPLAGGTDTQYF. In DNA, the CDR3 is TGTGCCAGCTCACCGTTAGCGGGAGGCACAGATACGCAGTATTTT.

The chain is built from TRBV18 and TRBJ2-7, with 7 bases identical to TRBD1. Unmatched junction bases numbered 5, after V lost 1 base and J lost 5 bases. Per the germline V gene, CDR1 is KGHSH and CDR2 is LQKENI. The CDR3 sequence is 14 residues long. CDR3 DNA sequence: TGTGCCAGCTCACCACAACAGGGGTCCCACGAGCAGTACTTC. It codes for CASSPQQGSHEQYF. The entire variable domain, with the rest obtained from reference TRBV18 and TRBJ2-7, is as follows: NAGVMQNPRHLVRRRGQEARLRCSPMKGHSHVYWYRQLPEEGLKFMVYLQKENIIDESGMPKERFSAEFPKEGPSILRIQQVVRGDSAAYFCASSPQQGSHEQYFGPGTRLTVT.

This clone was detected once. The chain combines TRBV5-4 with TRBJ1-2, with D hard to call. Looked up from germline, CDR1 is SGHNT and CDR2 is YYREEE (reference sequence). Between the trimmed V and J ends, which lost 9 bases and 2 bases, there was a span of 20 bases. CDR3 size: 15 residues. The CDR3, as DNA: TGTGCCATTTCGACCAGCCGGGGAGGGAACTATGGCTACACCTTC. As protein: CAISTSRGGNYGYTF.

This clone was detected once. The chain carries TRBV6-5 and TRBJ2-3, with D maybe TRBD1 (5 bases). CDR1 is MNHEY and CDR2 is SVGAGI in the germline V gene. V lost 10 bases and J lost 1, with 15 bases in between. CDR3 length equals 14 residues. CDR3 DNA: TGTGCCACCCGCAGGGCCCCCGGCACAGATACGCAGTATTTT. This sequence encodes CATRRAPGTDTQYF.

The CDR3 is CASRPEYQETQYF. The CDR3 DNA is TGTGCCAGTAGGCCAGAGTACCAAGAGACCCAGTACTTC. V gene TRBV19 combines with J gene TRBJ2-5; D is unclear. The CDR3 is 13 residues long. Germline CDR1 is LNHDA and CDR2 is SQIVND (reference sequence). V lost 6 bases and J lost 0, with 8 bases in between.

The V and J genes are TRBV5-1 and TRBJ2-2, with D perhaps matching TRBD1 (6 bases). In germline, CDR1 is SGHRS, CDR2 YFSETQ. The CDR3 runs 16 residues. Trimming took 0 bases from V and 3 from J, leaving 12 bases between them. CDR3: CASSLVPGHYTGELFF. In DNA, the CDR3 is TGCGCCAGCAGCTTGGTCCCGGGACACTACACCGGGGAGCTGTTTTTT.

As to this clone: Other DNA sequences of this sample code for an identical CDR3. The chain employs TRBV28 and TRBJ1-1; no clear D gene. V dropped 6 bases and J dropped 6 bases, with 5 bases sitting between them. The CDR3 runs to 10 residues. Germline V gives CDR1 MDHEN, CDR2 SYDVKM. The CDR3 sequence is CASSRSEAFF. The CDR3 region has the DNA TGTGCCAGCAGCCGGTCTGAAGCTTTCTTT.

J is TRBJ1-2 and V is TRBV5-1; D is possibly TRBD1 (5 bases). Germline V gene data show CDR1 as SGHRS and CDR2 as YFSETQ. This CDR3 spans 12 amino acids. Trimming pared 2 bases from V and 13 bases from J, leaving 15 bases between. For the CDR3, the DNA is TGCGCCAGCAGCTTACCTCGGGGGGTCGCCACCTTC. Its translation: CASSLPRGVATF. The variable domain in full, completed from reference TRBV5-1 and TRBJ1-2, reads KAGVTQTPRYLIKTRGQQVTLSCSPISGHRSVSWYQQTPGQGLQFLFEYFSETQRNKGNFPGRFSGRQFSNSRSEMNVSTLELGDSALYLCASSLPRGVATFGSGTRLTVV.

This chain uses TRBV7-6 with TRBJ2-3; D is unresolved. V lost 5 bases and J lost 10, with 13 bases in between. CDR3 length: 12 residues. Per germline, CDR1 SGHVS and CDR2 FNYEAQ. This chain's CDR3 is CASSQVERPQYF. The CDR3 DNA reads as TGTGCCAGCAGCCAAGTGGAGCGTCCGCAGTATTTT.

As concerns this clone: This sample includes further DNA sequences coding for the same CDR3. V gene TRBV10-3 combines with J gene TRBJ2-1, with 13 bases lining up with TRBD2. Germline-derived CDR1 and CDR2 are ENHRY and SYGVKD. This CDR3 has 15 residues. V lost 2 bases and J lost 7; bases outside the gene matches: 2. CDR3 amino acids: CAISEGLAGVNEQFF. The CDR3 nucleotides are TGTGCCATCAGTGAGGGACTAGCGGGAGTGAATGAGCAGTTCTTC.

On this clone: Other DNA sequences in this specimen translate into the identical CDR3. The CDR3 nucleotides read TGTGCCACCAGCAGAGGGGGCTCCTACAATGAGCAGTTCTTC. It encodes CATSRGGSYNEQFF. V is TRBV15 and J is TRBJ2-1; D gene unclear. V was trimmed by 1 base and J by 0 bases, leaving 4 bases between them. This CDR3 is 14 amino acids long. Germline V CDR1 and CDR2: LNHNV, YYDKDF (reference sequence). Based on the CDR3 plus reference TRBV15 and TRBJ2-1, the full variable domain is DAMVIQNPRYQVTQFGKPVTLSCSQTLNHNVMYWYQQKSSQAPKLLFHYYDKDFNNEADTPDNFQSRRPNTSFCFLDIRSPGLGDTAMYLCATSRGGSYNEQFFGPGTRLTVL.

A few counts support this clone. The J gene is TRBJ1-3, the V gene TRBV7-6; D ambiguous. This CDR3 spans 15 amino acids. Germline CDR1 is SGHVS and CDR2 is FNYEAQ. Trimming removed 5 bases from V and 4 bases from J, with 15 bases in between. CDR3 DNA sequence: TGTGCCAGCAGCGTCGTAAGTGGGCCGGGAAACACCATATATTTT. Protein: CASSVVSGPGNTIYF.

This chain links TRBV18 with TRBJ2-7; no clear D gene. Germline loops: CDR1 KGHSH, CDR2 LQKENI. The CDR3 covers 13 residues. The germline V and J ends were trimmed by 4 bases and 0 bases, with 7 bases remaining between them. The CDR3, as DNA: TGTGCCAGCTCACTGGCAGGCTCCTACGAGCAGTACTTC. This gives the protein CASSLAGSYEQYF.

The chain recombines TRBV7-8 with TRBJ2-2, with 11 bases that match TRBD2. CDR1 is SGHVS and CDR2 is FQNEAQ in the germline V gene. Trimming cost V 5 bases and J 5 bases; bases outside gene matches: 16. This CDR3 is 19 amino acids long. DNA for the CDR3: TGTGCCAGCAGCCTACCTCCTTATACTAGCGGGAGTTGGACCGGGGAGCTGTTTTTT. Translating gives CASSLPPYTSGSWTGELFF.

This clone was counted only a few times. This chain links TRBV4-3 with TRBJ1-2; D is unresolved. CDR3 length: 16 residues. Germline assignment: CDR1 LGHNA and CDR2 YSLEER. V was clipped by 0 bases and J by 4 bases, with 15 bases between them. The DNA of the CDR3 is TGCGCCAGCAGCCAAGATCTGGAGACTATACCCTATGGCTACACCTTC. As protein: CASSQDLETIPYGYTF.